This record concerns one TCR beta chain sequence. Then a second PCR, running roughly 7 to 11 cycles, was carried out with a sample-barcoded 5' primer and a J-beta primer mix. TCRdb used MiXCR to reprocess the 5' RACE reads, holding one entry per CDR3 protein. The sample yields more than 750,000 distinct CDR3 sequences, roughly 28% seen once. This entry is derived from a study of blood T cells in healthy people across ages. The individuals who served as donors were healthy Caucasians living in Russia, aged roughly 6 to 95. A minimum of 7 million PBMCs was isolated per sample. These same records also appear under a second study, on T cells of mothers and their children. That investigation notes: Primer M1S, used in the second PCR, introduced sample barcodes and 2-4 random nucleotides.

This TCR came from a woman aged 40 to 55 in good health. The sequenced sample was blood.

CDR3 protein: CASSFSMGANVLTF. CDR3 coding DNA: TGCGCCAGCAGCTTTAGTATGGGGGCCAACGTCCTGACTTTC. This chain joins TRBV5-1 and TRBJ2-6; D ambiguous. Trimming cost V 2 bases and J 4 bases, with 7 bases left between them. The CDR3 runs to 14 residues. The germline V gene encodes CDR1 SGHRS and CDR2 YFSETQ.